Described below is a single T cell receptor beta chain sequence and its context. Its target is not known. Germline-derived CDR1 and CDR2 are SNHLY and FYNNEI. This CDR3 has 12 residues. Between the trimmed V and J ends, which lost 7 bases and 5 bases, there was a span of 11 bases. Generated by immunoSEQ multiplex PCR, the TCRdb table keeps only in-frame clones and is missing some. This table holds approximately 98,000 clones, approximately 94% found once. This entry belongs to a study of cytomegalovirus exposure and HLA in healthy donors. Regarding the study as a whole: Published work reported that the classifier diagnosed cytomegalovirus status with high specificity and sensitivity.

The rearrangement joins TRBV2 to TRBJ2-5; D possibly corresponds to TRBD2 (5 bases). Sequencing input: PBMCs. The receptor was derived from a woman aged 18-29 years in good health and CMV-seronegative. This chain's CDR3 is CASIAGGETQYF. In DNA form, the CDR3 reads TGTGCCAGCATCGCTGGCGGGGAGACCCAGTACTTC.